The subject of this entry is one TCR beta chain. This clone has a single count. Its antigen remains undetermined. No clone much larger than this one lies a single base away; base qualities are absent. V lost 4 bases and J lost 8 bases, and the count of bases not matched to a germline gene is 14. CDR1 SGHRS and CDR2 YFSETQ are derived from the germline V gene. Measured from the cysteine to the phenylalanine, the CDR3 is 16 residues long. Only CDR3 DNA remains: 48 bases, in frame from the first base. This sample was included in a study of OX40 agonist ivuxolimab in advanced cancers. The study in broad terms: The costimulatory receptor OX40 (CD134) was targeted by ivuxolimab, a fully human IgG2 agonistic monoclonal antibody. The paper reports the monotherapy dose-escalation portion (N = 52 patients) of the phase I ivuxolimab trial. Prior anti-PD-1, anti-PD-L1 or anti-CTLA-4 therapy was permitted, and 35% to 40% of dose-escalation patients had received checkpoint inhibitors. Partial responses were achieved by three dose-escalation patients, of whom one had hepatocellular carcinoma and two had cutaneous melanoma. Of the roughly 52 dose-escalation patients, hepatocellular carcinoma was present in some 19, melanoma in approximately 15, renal cell carcinoma in 9 and head and neck cancer in 9. The dose-escalation cohort was about 86% male with a mean age of roughly 62 years, ranging from 23 to 79. The point of sequencing TCRbeta in the periphery was to test whether ivuxolimab changed TCR sequence diversity and drove clonal T-cell expansion. Intravenous ivuxolimab was administered to patients every 2 weeks at six dose levels: 0.01, 0.1, 0.3, 1.5, 3 and 10 mg/kg.

To sequence the TCRbeta CDR3 region, genomic DNA was isolated from the sorted cells. TCRbeta CDR3 regions were sequenced using the immunoSEQ Assay. Entries here come from immuneACCESS through TCRdb and include only in-frame sequences with V and J called. Some clones fail to appear in such tables; in the studies checked, an unresolved V gene covers under half of the shortfall, and the cause of the remainder is unknown. Present in this sample are 60,000 or so clones, 85% to 90% of which were seen just once. In total, the top ten clones hold 1% of the sample. Broad study findings and their caveats: Low levels of normalized T-cell clonal expansion were also shown by some nonresponding patients. Which antigens the clonally expanded peripheral T cells were specific for was not determined. After ivuxolimab, more expanded clones were found on average in CD8+ T cells than in CD4+ T cells. In partial responders in the 0.1-3.0 mg/kg groups, normalized peripheral clonal expansion was found to be among the lowest, especially among CD8+ T cells. At doses from 0.1 to 3.0 mg/kg, clonal expansion was seen in both CD4+ and CD8+ blood T cells between baseline and week 6.

Patients with autoimmune disease history or receiving systemic immunosuppression were excluded from the trial. Peripheral blood for TCR sequencing was collected from all dose cohorts at baseline, on cycle 4 day 1, and on cycle 7 day 1. The samples were drawn from a first-in-human, open-label, multicenter phase I dose-escalation trial of ivuxolimab. Adults with locally advanced or metastatic head and neck squamous cell, hepatocellular, melanoma or renal cell carcinoma were enrolled in the trial. Before TCR sequencing, CD4+ T cells and CD8+ T cells from peripheral blood were sorted into separate populations.

The chain was built from TRBV5-1 and TRBJ1-2, and TRBD1 matches 10 of the central bases. The sequence derives from an adult with an advanced solid tumor such as melanoma, head and neck, liver or kidney cancer. Here the sequenced sample was CD4+ or CD8+ T cells sorted from blood, taken in a trial of the OX40 agonist ivuxolimab. CDR3 protein: CASSHTGTGVDKGYTF. The DNA is as follows: TGCGCCAGCAGCCATACCGGGACAGGGGTGGATAAGGGCTACACCTTC.